These 27 T cell receptor beta chains were sequenced from one sample in a study of lymphopenia after photon versus proton radiotherapy. Method: immunoSEQ multiplex PCR; TCRdb's copy keeps in-frame clones and lacks some. The data contain approximately 50,000 clones, about four fifths of them singletons. The specimen was peripheral blood, collected from a patient treated with photon-based radiotherapy. Source of these receptors: a man aged 45-60 years with gastric cancer.

This chain links TRBV19 with TRBJ1-1; 8 bases map to TRBD1. Germline-derived CDR1 and CDR2 are LNHDA and SQIVND (reference sequence). V shed 7 bases, J shed 9 bases, and the junction held 10 bases outside the gene matches. This CDR3 is built from 13 residues. CDR3 region: CASTRGQGGKAFF. The CDR3 DNA reads TGTGCCAGTACCAGAGGACAGGGTGGAAAAGCTTTCTTT.

J is TRBJ2-1 and V is TRBV18, with D possibly TRBD1 on 6 matching bases. CDR1 KGHSH and CDR2 LQKENI come from the germline V gene. This CDR3 spans 14 amino acids. V dropped 2 bases and J dropped 5 bases, with 10 bases sitting between them. The CDR3: CASSPFRGDNEQFF. In DNA, the CDR3 is TGTGCCAGCTCACCATTCAGGGGCGACAATGAGCAGTTCTTC. Looking up the rest from reference TRBV18 and TRBJ2-1 gives the full variable domain: NAGVMQNPRHLVRRRGQEARLRCSPMKGHSHVYWYRQLPEEGLKFMVYLQKENIIDESGMPKERFSAEFPKEGPSILRIQQVVRGDSAAYFCASSPFRGDNEQFFGPGTRLTVL.

This chain links TRBV19 with TRBJ1-1, with no clear D. Germline V CDR1 and CDR2: LNHDA, SQIVND (reference sequence). The CDR3 has 11 residues. Trimming took off 7 bases at V and 3 bases at J, with 6 bases between the two ends. For the CDR3, the DNA is TGTGCCAGTATAGGGCACACTGAAGCTTTCTTT. Translating gives CASIGHTEAFF.

V usage is TRBV30 and J usage is TRBJ2-2, with 9 bases lining up with TRBD1. Per germline, CDR1 GTSNPN and CDR2 SVGIG (reference sequence). The CDR3 is made up of 12 amino acids. V lost 5 bases and J lost 6; bases outside the gene matches: 1. Written as DNA, the CDR3 is TGTGCCTGGGGACAGGGGTCCGGGGAGCTGTTTTTT. Translation: CAWGQGSGELFF.

This CDR3 is CASSYFRRINTGELFF. The CDR3, as DNA: TGTGCCAGCAGTTACTTTAGACGGATAAACACCGGGGAGCTGTTTTTT. This chain links TRBV6-5 with TRBJ2-2, with D hard to call. CDR3 length: 16 residues. V was trimmed by 1 base and J by 2 bases, leaving 11 bases between them. Germline-derived CDR1 and CDR2 are MNHEY and SVGAGI.

CDR3 loop: CASSPQGYGFEPQHF. The CDR3 DNA sequence: TGTGCCAGTAGCCCCCAGGGGTATGGGTTTGAGCCCCAGCATTTT. V is TRBV19 and J is TRBJ1-5, with a weak D call TRBD1 (6 bases). V gave up 6 bases and J gave up 8 bases, with 20 bases separating them. This CDR3 contains 15 residues. Germline V gene data show CDR1 as LNHDA and CDR2 as SQIVND (reference sequence).

This chain connects TRBV9 to TRBJ2-2; D might be TRBD2 (5 bases). The CDR3 extends over 16 amino acids. Germline CDR1 reads SGDLS; CDR2 reads YYNGEE. Trimming cost V 0 bases and J 0 bases, with 9 bases left between them. The CDR3 coding sequence is TGTGCCAGCAGCGTAGGTGGCGGGCCGAACACCGGGGAGCTGTTTTTT. Its translation is CASSVGGGPNTGELFF.

This clone showed up just a few times. The chain uses TRBV27 and TRBJ1-3; no clear D gene. The germline gives CDR1 MNHEY, CDR2 SMNVEV (reference sequence). This CDR3 is 13 amino acids long. Trimming shortened V by 6 bases and J by 0 bases, and 6 bases separated the two germline ends. The CDR3 is CASRAHSGNTIYF. As DNA, the CDR3 is TGTGCCAGCAGGGCACACTCTGGAAACACCATATATTTT.

The chain has TRBV6-1 and TRBJ2-5, with no clear D. V lost 0 bases, J lost 7 bases, and 12 bases lay in between. CDR1 and CDR2 (germline): MNHNS, SASEGT. The CDR3 contains 14 residues. The CDR3 sequence: CASSEALHLGTQYF. CDR3 nucleotides: TGTGCCAGCAGTGAAGCGCTTCATCTGGGGACCCAGTACTTC.

The chain links TRBV5-1 to TRBJ2-5; D gene unclear. With the DNA end fitting TRBJ2-7 better, the J assignment may be wrong. This CDR3 comprises 14 residues. Germline CDR1 and CDR2: SGHRS and YFSETQ. The CDR3 DNA follows: TGCGCCAGCAGCCCTGCGGAGCGAAGGAGCGAGCAGTACTTC. Its protein product is CASSPAERRSEQYF.

This clone was seen only once. The V gene is TRBV7-8, the J gene TRBJ2-2; D remains ambiguous. This CDR3 spans 12 amino acids. Trimming removed 3 bases at V and 5 bases at J, with 4 bases between. CDR1 and CDR2 (germline): SGHVS, FQNEAQ. Written as DNA, the CDR3 is TGTGCCAGCAGCTTTGGTACCGGGGAGCTGTTTTTT. This codes for CASSFGTGELFF. The full variable domain, with the rest looked up from reference TRBV7-8 and TRBJ2-2, is GAGVSQSPRYKVAKRGQDVALRCDPISGHVSLFWYQQALGQGPEFLTYFQNEAQLDKSGLPSDRFFAERPEGSVSTLKIQRTQQEDSAVYLCASSFGTGELFFGEGSRLTVL.

The V call is TRBV15, the J call TRBJ2-5; D may correspond to TRBD1 or TRBD2 (5 bases each). The CDR3 loop spans 15 amino acids. CDR1 and CDR2 from the germline V gene are LNHNV and YYDKDF (reference sequence). V lost 1 base to trimming and J lost 1 base, with 10 bases between them. The CDR3 bases are TGTGCCACCAGCAGAGGGGGGAGCCTCCAAGAGACCCAGTACTTC. Protein sequence: CATSRGGSLQETQYF.

The chain recombines TRBV7-2 with TRBJ2-2; D perhaps matches TRBD2 (5 bases). CDR3 length: 17 amino acids. Trimming took 2 bases from V and 3 from J, leaving 16 bases between them. The germline V gene encodes CDR1 SGHTA and CDR2 FQGNSA. The CDR3 nucleotides are TGTGCCAGCAGCTTACCCCCGTACAGCGGATACACCGGGGAGCTGTTTTTT. Its protein is CASSLPPYSGYTGELFF.

The chain uses TRBV6-1 and TRBJ1-4; 8 bases agree with TRBD1. The CDR3 sequence is 14 residues long. Germline CDR1 reads MNHNS; CDR2 reads SASEGT. Trimming removed 7 bases from V and 11 bases from J; junction bases left unmatched: 12. The DNA of the CDR3 is TGTGCCAGCACCTATGGACAGGGAGCCGGGAAACTGTTTTTT. Translated: CASTYGQGAGKLFF.

The chain recombines TRBV7-6 with TRBJ2-1, with a weak D call TRBD2 (5 bases). The CDR3 is 15 amino acids. The germline CDR1 and CDR2 sequences are SGHVS and FNYEAQ. V lost 5 bases to trimming and J lost 1 base, with 12 bases between them. In nucleotides, the CDR3 is TGTGCCAGCAGCCCCGGACTTGCTTCCTACAATGAGCAGTTCTTC. Protein sequence: CASSPGLASYNEQFF.

The CDR3 spells CASSEAGGPTEAFF. The DNA for the CDR3 is TGCGCCAGCAGTGAGGCGGGGGGGCCCACTGAAGCTTTCTTT. The rearrangement joins TRBV10-2 to TRBJ1-1; TRBD1 is a possible D gene (6 bases). V was clipped by 2 bases and J by 4 bases, with 11 bases between them. The CDR3 spans 14 residues. From germline, CDR1 is WSHSY and CDR2 SAAADI.

V usage is TRBV2 and J usage is TRBJ2-4, with a weak D call TRBD1 (5 bases). Germline V gene lookup returns CDR1 SNHLY and CDR2 FYNNEI. The CDR3 is 14 residues long. Deletions cut 7 bases from V and 1 base from J, with 11 bases between. DNA for the CDR3: TGTGCCAGCATGGCAGGGCCGGCCAAAAACATTCAGTACTTC. Translating gives CASMAGPAKNIQYF.

CDR3 sequence: CAWKILAGGAQYF. CDR3 bases: TGTGCCTGGAAAATCCTAGCGGGAGGGGCGCAGTATTTT. The chain is built from TRBV30 and TRBJ2-3, with 12 bases matching TRBD2. The CDR3 is 13 residues long. The germline gives CDR1 GTSNPN, CDR2 SVGIG (reference sequence). The junction had 6 bases not matched to a gene; V was cut back by 4 bases and J by 10 bases.

The genes are TRBV13 and TRBJ2-7; 10 bases are shared with TRBD2. The V and J ends lost 4 bases and 2 bases, in that order; junction bases with no gene match: 2. The CDR3 totals 14 residues. CDR1 and CDR2 from the germline V gene are PRHDT and FYEKMQ (reference sequence). DNA for the CDR3: TGTGCCAGCAGCTACGGACTAGCGGCCTACGAGCAGTACTTC. Translated, it gives CASSYGLAAYEQYF.

The chain employs TRBV7-2 and TRBJ2-3, with TRBD2 matching over 9 bases. The CDR3 is 19 residues long. The germline gives CDR1 SGHTA, CDR2 FQGNSA. J gave up 2 bases and V 5 bases, and 17 bases lay outside the gene matches. The CDR3 DNA is TGTGCCAGCAGCCGATATAGCGGGAGAGGGGTTCCTATCACAGATACGCAGTATTTT. Its protein product is CASSRYSGRGVPITDTQYF. The full variable domain, in which reference TRBV7-2 and TRBJ2-3 provide the parts outside the CDR3, is GAGVSQSPSNKVTEKGKDVELRCDPISGHTALYWYRQSLGQGLEFLIYFQGNSAPDKSGLPSDRFSAERTGGSVSTLTIQRTQQEDSAVYLCASSRYSGRGVPITDTQYFGPGTRLTVL.

CDR3 region: CASSSSGTVVYEQYF. As DNA, the CDR3 is TGTGCCAGCAGCTCCTCCGGGACAGTTGTCTACGAGCAGTACTTC. The J gene is TRBJ2-7, the V gene TRBV7-2; 7 bases are shared with TRBD1. The CDR3 spans 15 residues. CDR1 SGHTA and CDR2 FQGNSA come from the germline V gene. The J segment lost 3 bases and the V segment lost 4 bases, leaving 9 bases of the junction unmatched.

This rearrangement joins TRBV18 to TRBJ2-1; D is possibly TRBD2 (5 bases). The CDR3 has 13 amino acids. Germline V gene sequence: CDR1 KGHSH, CDR2 LQKENI. V was cut by 6 bases and J by 6 bases, with 12 bases left in between. The CDR3 region is CASSLAGGNEQFF. The CDR3 nucleotides read TGTGCCAGCTCCCTAGCCGGAGGCAATGAGCAGTTCTTC.

J is TRBJ2-3 and V is TRBV28; D perhaps matches TRBD2 (5 bases). This CDR3 region has 13 residues. V dropped 5 bases and J dropped 5 bases, with 11 bases sitting between them. Germline loops: CDR1 MDHEN, CDR2 SYDVKM. The CDR3 protein is CASSNERRDTQYF. CDR3 DNA: TGTGCCAGCAGTAACGAGCGGAGAGATACGCAGTATTTT.

This clone was seen a handful of times. The chain joins TRBV5-6 to TRBJ2-5; D call uncertain. V dropped 4 bases and J dropped 5 bases, with 15 bases sitting between them. Germline V gene data show CDR1 as SGHDT and CDR2 as YYEEEE. CDR3 length equals 14 residues. Here the CDR3 reads CASSQGRAWETQYF. The CDR3 coding sequence is TGTGCCAGCAGCCAAGGCCGGGCGTGGGAGACCCAGTACTTC.

The chain links TRBV5-6 to TRBJ2-1; a weak D match, TRBD2 (6 bases). Between the trimmed V and J ends, which lost 3 bases and 8 bases, there was a span of 18 bases. The CDR3 is 15 amino acids. Germline V CDR1 and CDR2: SGHDT, YYEEEE. The CDR3 loop reads CASSSPGPGVDEQFF. CDR3 bases: TGTGCCAGCAGCTCACCGGGCCCGGGGGTCGATGAGCAGTTCTTC.

A remark on this clone: The sample has other DNA sequences that encode this CDR3 too. V and J are TRBV9 and TRBJ2-3, with D perhaps matching TRBD1 (5 bases). This CDR3 region has 16 residues. From germline, CDR1 is SGDLS and CDR2 YYNGEE. V was trimmed by 3 bases and J by 1 base, leaving 15 bases between them. The DNA for the CDR3 is TGTGCCAGCAGCGCAACTTCGGGCAGGGGCACAGATACGCAGTATTTT. Translated: CASSATSGRGTDTQYF.

V is TRBV27 and J is TRBJ2-7, with 8 bases fitting TRBD2. Per germline, CDR1 MNHEY and CDR2 SMNVEV (reference sequence). J was trimmed by 6 bases and V by 3 bases; bases with no gene match: 7. The CDR3 extends over 14 amino acids. DNA of the CDR3: TGTGCCAGCAGTTTTCGGGGGGGGCCTGGCGAGCAGTACTTC. This gives the protein CASSFRGGPGEQYF.